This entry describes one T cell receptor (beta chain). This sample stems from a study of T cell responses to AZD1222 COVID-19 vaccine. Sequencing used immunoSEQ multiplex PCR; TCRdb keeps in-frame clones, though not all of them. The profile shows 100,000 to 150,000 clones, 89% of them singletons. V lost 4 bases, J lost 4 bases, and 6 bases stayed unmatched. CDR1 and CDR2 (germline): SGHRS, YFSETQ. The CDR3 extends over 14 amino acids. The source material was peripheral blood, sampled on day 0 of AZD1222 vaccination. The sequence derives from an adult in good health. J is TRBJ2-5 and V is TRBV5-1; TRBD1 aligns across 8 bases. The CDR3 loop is CASSRGQGSETQYF. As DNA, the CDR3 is TGCGCCAGCAGCCGCGGACAGGGTTCAGAGACCCAGTACTTC.